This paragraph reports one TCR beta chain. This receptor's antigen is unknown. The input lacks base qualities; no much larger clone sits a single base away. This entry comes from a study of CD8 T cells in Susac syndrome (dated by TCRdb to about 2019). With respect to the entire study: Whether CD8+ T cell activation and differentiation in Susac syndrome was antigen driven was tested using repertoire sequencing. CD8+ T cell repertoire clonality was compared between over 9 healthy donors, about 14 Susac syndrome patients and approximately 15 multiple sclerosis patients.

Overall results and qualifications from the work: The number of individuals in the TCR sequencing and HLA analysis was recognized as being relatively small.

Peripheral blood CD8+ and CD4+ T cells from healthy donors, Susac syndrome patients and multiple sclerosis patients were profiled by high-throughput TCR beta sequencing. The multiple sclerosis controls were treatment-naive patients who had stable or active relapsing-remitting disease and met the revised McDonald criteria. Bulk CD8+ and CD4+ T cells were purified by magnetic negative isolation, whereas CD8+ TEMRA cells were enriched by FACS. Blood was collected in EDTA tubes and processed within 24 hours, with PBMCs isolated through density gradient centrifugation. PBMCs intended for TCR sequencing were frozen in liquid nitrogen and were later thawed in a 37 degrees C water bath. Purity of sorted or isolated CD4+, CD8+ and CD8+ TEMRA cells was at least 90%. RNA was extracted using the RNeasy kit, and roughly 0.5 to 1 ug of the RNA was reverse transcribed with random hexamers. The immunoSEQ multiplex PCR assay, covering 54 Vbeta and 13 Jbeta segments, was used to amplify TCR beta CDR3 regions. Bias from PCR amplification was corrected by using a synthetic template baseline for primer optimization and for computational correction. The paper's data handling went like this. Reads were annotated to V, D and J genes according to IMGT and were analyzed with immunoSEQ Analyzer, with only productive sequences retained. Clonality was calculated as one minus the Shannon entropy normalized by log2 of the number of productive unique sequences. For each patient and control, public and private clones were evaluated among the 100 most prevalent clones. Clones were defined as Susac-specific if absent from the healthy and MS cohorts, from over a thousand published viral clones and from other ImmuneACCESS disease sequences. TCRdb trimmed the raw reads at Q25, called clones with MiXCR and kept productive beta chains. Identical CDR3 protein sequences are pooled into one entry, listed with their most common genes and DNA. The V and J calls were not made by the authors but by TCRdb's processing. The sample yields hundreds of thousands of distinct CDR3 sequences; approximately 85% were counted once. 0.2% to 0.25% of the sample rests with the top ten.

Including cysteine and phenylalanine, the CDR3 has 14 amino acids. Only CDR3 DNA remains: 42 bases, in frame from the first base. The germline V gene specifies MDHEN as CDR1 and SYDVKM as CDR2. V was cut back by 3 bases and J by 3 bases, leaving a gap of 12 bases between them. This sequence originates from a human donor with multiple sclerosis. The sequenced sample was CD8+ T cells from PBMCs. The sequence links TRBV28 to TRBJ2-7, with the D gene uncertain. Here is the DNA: TGTGCCAGCAGTTTTTCTATCCAGTACTACGAGCAGTACTTC. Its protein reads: CASSFSIQYYEQYF.